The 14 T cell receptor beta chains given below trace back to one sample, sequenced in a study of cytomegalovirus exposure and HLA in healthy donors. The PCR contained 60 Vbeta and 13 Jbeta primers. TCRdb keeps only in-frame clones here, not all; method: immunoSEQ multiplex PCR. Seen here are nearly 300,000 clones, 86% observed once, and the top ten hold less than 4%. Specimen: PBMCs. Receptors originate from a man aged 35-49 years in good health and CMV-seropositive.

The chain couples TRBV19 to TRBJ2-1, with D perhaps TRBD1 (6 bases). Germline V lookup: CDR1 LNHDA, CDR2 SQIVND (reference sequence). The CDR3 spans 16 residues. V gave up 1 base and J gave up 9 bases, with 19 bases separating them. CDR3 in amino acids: CASSIGVRGLLGEQFF. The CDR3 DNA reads TGTGCCAGTAGTATAGGTGTCAGGGGTCTCCTTGGTGAGCAGTTCTTC.

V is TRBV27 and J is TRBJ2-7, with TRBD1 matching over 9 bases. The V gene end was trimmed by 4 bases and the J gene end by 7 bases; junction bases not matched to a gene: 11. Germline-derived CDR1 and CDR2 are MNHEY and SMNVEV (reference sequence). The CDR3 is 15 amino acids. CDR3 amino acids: CASSSYDRGWREQYF. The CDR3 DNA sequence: TGTGCCAGCAGTTCCTATGACAGGGGGTGGAGGGAGCAGTACTTC.

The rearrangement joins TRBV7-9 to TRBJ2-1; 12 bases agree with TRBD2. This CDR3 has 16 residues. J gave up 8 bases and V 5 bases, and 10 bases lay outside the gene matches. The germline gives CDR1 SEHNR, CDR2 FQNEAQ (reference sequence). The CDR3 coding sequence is TGTGCCAGCAGCCCCCAGACTAGCGGGAGAGTTTATGAGCAGTTCTTC. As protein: CASSPQTSGRVYEQFF.

Written as DNA, the CDR3 is TGTGCCAGCAGTGAGGTCTTGACAGGGCTCTCCTACGAGCAGTACTTC. Its protein is CASSEVLTGLSYEQYF. The chain uses TRBV6-1 and TRBJ2-7; 7 bases are shared with TRBD1. J was trimmed by 0 bases and V by 3 bases; bases with no gene match: 8. The germline CDR1 and CDR2 sequences are MNHNS and SASEGT. The CDR3 consists of 16 residues.

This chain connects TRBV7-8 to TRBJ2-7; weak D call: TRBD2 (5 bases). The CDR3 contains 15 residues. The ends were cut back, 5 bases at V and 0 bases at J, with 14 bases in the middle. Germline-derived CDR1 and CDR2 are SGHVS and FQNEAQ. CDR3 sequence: CASSLRAVSSYEQYF. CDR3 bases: TGTGCCAGCAGCCTGAGGGCAGTGAGCTCCTACGAGCAGTACTTC.

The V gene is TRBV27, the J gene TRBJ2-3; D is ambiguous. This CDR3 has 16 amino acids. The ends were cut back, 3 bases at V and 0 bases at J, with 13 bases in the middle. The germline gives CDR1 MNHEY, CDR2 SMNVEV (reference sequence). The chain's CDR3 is CASSFIGYSSTDTQYF. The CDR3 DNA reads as TGTGCCAGCAGTTTTATCGGTTACTCCAGCACAGATACGCAGTATTTT.

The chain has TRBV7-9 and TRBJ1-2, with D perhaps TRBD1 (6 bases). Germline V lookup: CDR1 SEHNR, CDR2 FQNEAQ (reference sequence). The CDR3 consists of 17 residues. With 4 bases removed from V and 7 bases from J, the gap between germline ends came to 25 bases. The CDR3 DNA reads TGTGCCAGCAGCTGGAGAGGGGGACCGGCGGGGGCCTTTGGCTACACCTTC. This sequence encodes CASSWRGGPAGAFGYTF.

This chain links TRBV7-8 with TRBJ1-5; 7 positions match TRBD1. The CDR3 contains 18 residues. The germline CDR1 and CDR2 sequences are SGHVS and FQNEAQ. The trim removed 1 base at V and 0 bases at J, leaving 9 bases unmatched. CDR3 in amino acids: CASSLGGPGTDSNQPQHF. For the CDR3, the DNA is TGTGCCAGCAGCTTAGGGGGACCCGGGACAGATAGCAATCAGCCCCAGCATTTT.

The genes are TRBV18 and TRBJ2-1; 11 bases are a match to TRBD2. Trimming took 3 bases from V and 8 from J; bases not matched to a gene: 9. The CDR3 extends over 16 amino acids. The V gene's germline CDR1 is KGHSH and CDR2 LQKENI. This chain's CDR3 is CASSPGLAAPSHEQFF. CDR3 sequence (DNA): TGTGCCAGCTCACCGGGACTAGCGGCCCCCTCGCATGAGCAGTTCTTC.

The CDR3 region has the DNA TGCGCCAGCAGCCCCGAGGGGGGGATTATGAACACTGAAGCTTTCTTT. Its translation: CASSPEGGIMNTEAFF. The chain uses TRBV5-1 and TRBJ1-1, with D possibly TRBD1 on 6 matching bases. This CDR3 region has 16 residues. Per the germline V gene, CDR1 is SGHRS and CDR2 is YFSETQ. Trimming took 4 bases from V and 0 from J, leaving 16 bases between them.

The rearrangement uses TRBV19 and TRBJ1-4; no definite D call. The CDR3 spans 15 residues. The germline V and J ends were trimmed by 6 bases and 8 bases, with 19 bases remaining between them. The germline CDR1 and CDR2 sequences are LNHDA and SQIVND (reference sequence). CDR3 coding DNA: TGTGCCAGTAGGGACGAAAGGGAGTTCGAGGAAAAACTGTTTTTT. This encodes CASRDEREFEEKLFF.

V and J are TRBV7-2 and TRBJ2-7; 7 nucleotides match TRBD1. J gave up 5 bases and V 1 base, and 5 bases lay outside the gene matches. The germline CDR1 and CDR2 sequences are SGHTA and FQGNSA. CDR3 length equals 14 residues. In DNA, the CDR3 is TGTGCCAGCAGCTTAGTTCAGGGGGTTAACGAGCAGTACTTC. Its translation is CASSLVQGVNEQYF.

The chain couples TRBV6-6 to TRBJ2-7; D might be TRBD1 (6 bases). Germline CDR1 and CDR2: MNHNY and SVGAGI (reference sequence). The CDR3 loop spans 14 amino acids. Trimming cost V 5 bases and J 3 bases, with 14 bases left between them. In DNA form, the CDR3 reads TGTGCCAGCAGTACGGGGACAAGGGGCTACGAGCAGTACTTC. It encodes CASSTGTRGYEQYF.

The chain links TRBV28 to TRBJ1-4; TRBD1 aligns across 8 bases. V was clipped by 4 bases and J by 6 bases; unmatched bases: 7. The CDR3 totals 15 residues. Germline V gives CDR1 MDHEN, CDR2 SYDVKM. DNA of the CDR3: TGTGCCAGCAGTTCTTACAGGGGGGCGGATGAAAAACTGTTTTTT. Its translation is CASSSYRGADEKLFF.